Listed below are T cell receptor beta chains from one sample, sequenced in a study of OX40 agonist ivuxolimab in advanced cancers. The method was immunoSEQ multiplex PCR; TCRdb's version includes in-frame clones alone and lacks a portion of them. The sample contains 65,000 to 100,000 clones, approximately 85% of which appear only once. The specimen comprised CD4+ or CD8+ T cells sorted from blood, sampled in a trial of the OX40 agonist ivuxolimab. The receptors shown here come from an adult with an advanced solid tumor such as melanoma, head and neck, liver or kidney cancer. Both conserved end residues are part of each CDR3. D genes are given only for firm matches. Size is stated for part of the rows, as once, few or many counts, or as a class when the clone is expanded.

>TRBJ2-5|TRBD1|.|TRBV30
TGTGCCTGGAGTTGGGACAGCCAAGAGACCCAGTACTTC
CAWSWDSQETQYF
>TRBJ1-1|.|once|TRBV27
TGTGCCAGCACCCTGCAGGGACACTCGAACACTGAAGCTTTCTTT
CASTLQGHSNTEAFF
>TRBJ2-7|.|.|TRBV28
TGTGCCAGCAGTTCCCACTTCACCGGGACATTTGCCTACGAGCAGTACTTC
CASSSHFTGTFAYEQYF
>TRBJ2-7|.|.|TRBV7-3
TGTGCCAGCACCCAGACTGGGTTGTCCTACGAGCAGTACTTC
CASTQTGLSYEQYF
>TRBJ1-1|.|once|TRBV5-1
TGCGCCAGCAGCTTGGACGGGGGTTTAGCTTTCTTT
CASSLDGGLAFF
>TRBJ2-1|.|.|TRBV7-2
TGTGCCAGCAGCTCCTTATCCTTACCAGGCTTTGTGGGGCAGTTCTTC
CASSSLSLPGFVGQFF
>TRBJ2-3|TRBD2|once|TRBV4-1
TGCGCCAGCAGCCAAGAAACTCCGGGACTAGCGACAGATACGCAGTATTTT
CASSQETPGLATDTQYF
>TRBJ2-3|TRBD2|once|TRBV18
TGTGCCAGCTCACCCCCTGCGGGAGAGGGGACAGATACGCAGTATTTT
CASSPPAGEGTDTQYF
>TRBJ1-1|.|once|TRBV28
TGTGCCAGCAGCCTCCCGAGGGCGATTACTGAAGCTTTCTTT
CASSLPRAITEAFF
>TRBJ2-7|TRBD2|.|TRBV19
TGTGCCAGTAGTACCGGGACTAGCGGGAGATACGAGCAGTACTTC
CASSTGTSGRYEQYF
>TRBJ2-3|TRBD2|.|TRBV25-1
TGTGCCAGCAGTGCTTATACTAGCGCAGATACGCAGTATTTT
CASSAYTSADTQYF
>TRBJ1-4|TRBD1|.|TRBV11-3
TGTGCCAGCAGCACCTCGAGGACAGGGAGTAATGAAAAACTGTTTTTT
CASSTSRTGSNEKLFF
>TRBJ2-2|TRBD2|.|TRBV19
TGTGCCAGTAGTATGCGCGGGAGTAACACCGGGGAGCTGTTTTTT
CASSMRGSNTGELFF
>TRBJ2-1|TRBD2|.|TRBV10-3
TGTGCCATCAGTGGGATTAGCGGGAGGGCCGGGTTCTTC
CAISGISGRAGFF
>TRBJ2-7|.|.|TRBV11-3
TGTGCCAGCAGCTTAGGGGAGACAGGCCCTCAGTACTTC
CASSLGETGPQYF
>TRBJ1-1|.|.|TRBV6-1
TGTGCCAGCAGTGTAGGGACTTTTACAGCTTTCTTT
CASSVGTFTAFF
>TRBJ2-1|TRBD2|.|TRBV5-5
TGTGCCAGCAGAATAGCGGGAGCCGGGCGGGGCAATGAGCAGTTCTTC
CASRIAGAGRGNEQFF
>TRBJ2-1|TRBD2|.|TRBV7-9
TGTGCCAGCAGCGCAACTAGCGGAGCCTACAATGAGCAGTTCTTC
CASSATSGAYNEQFF
>TRBJ2-1|TRBD2|.|TRBV6-6
TGTGCCAGCAGTAGGACGACTAGCGGGTACAATGAGCAGTTCTTC
CASSRTTSGYNEQFF
>TRBJ2-7|TRBD2|once|TRBV15
TGTGCCACCAGCAGGGGGACTAGCGGAGCCTACGAGCAGTACTTC
CATSRGTSGAYEQYF
>TRBJ2-3|.|once|TRBV30
TGTGCCTGGAGGGGGCAGGGGCTAATGCCTACAGATACGCAGTATTTT
CAWRGQGLMPTDTQYF
>TRBJ2-7|.|.|TRBV19
TGTGCCAGTAGCAAGACACTTTCCTCCTACGAGCAGTACTTC
CASSKTLSSYEQYF
>TRBJ2-1|TRBD2|.|TRBV7-2
TGTGCCAGCAGCTTAAGCGGGAGCTCCTACAATGAGCAGTTCTTC
CASSLSGSSYNEQFF
>TRBJ2-1|.|.|TRBV4-1
TGCGCCAGCAGCCAAGTTCTCCGGGGTGAGCAGTTCTTC
CASSQVLRGEQFF
>TRBJ1-4|TRBD1|.|TRBV15
TGTGCCACCAGCAGAGATCGGACAGGGCAGGAAAAACTGTTTTTT
CATSRDRTGQEKLFF
>TRBJ2-5|TRBD2|.|TRBV30
TGTGCCTTCAGACTAGCGGGAGCGGAGCAGTACTTC
CAFRLAGAEQYF
>TRBJ2-2|.|.|TRBV6-6
TGTGCCAGCAGTTACGGGACGACCGGGGAGCTGTTTTTT
CASSYGTTGELFF